The clone carrying this TCR beta chain was recorded a few times. This CDR3 spans 12 amino acids. Germline V gives CDR1 LNHDA, CDR2 SQIVND (reference sequence). The data stem from a study of blood T cell repertoires in COVID-19. Study details: Material from acute and convalescent COVID-19 was sourced from the United States, Italy and Spain.

As originally analysed: Using reference gene primer amplification, nucleated cell counts were estimated. Clones were read by immunoSEQ multiplex PCR, and TCRdb kept only the in-frame ones, dropping some. D and trimming were read from the DNA, whereas the V and J calls and clone size are those reported in that table. The sample includes some 300,000 clones, around 89% of them seen just once. The TCR originated in a woman in her forties or fifties with COVID-19, enrolled during active disease. The chain carries TRBV19 and TRBJ2-2, with 10 bases fitting TRBD2. The sequenced sample was peripheral blood. For the CDR3, the DNA is TGTGGGACTAGCGGACAAACCGGGGAGCTGTTTTTT. It is translated as CGTSGQTGELFF. Using reference TRBV19 and TRBJ2-2 for the parts outside the CDR3, the full variable domain is DGGITQSPKYLFRKEGQNVTLSCEQNLNHDAMYWYRQDPGQGLRLIYYSQIVNDFQKGDIAEGYSVSREKKESFPLTVTSAQKNPTAFYLCGTSGQTGELFFGEGSRLTVL.